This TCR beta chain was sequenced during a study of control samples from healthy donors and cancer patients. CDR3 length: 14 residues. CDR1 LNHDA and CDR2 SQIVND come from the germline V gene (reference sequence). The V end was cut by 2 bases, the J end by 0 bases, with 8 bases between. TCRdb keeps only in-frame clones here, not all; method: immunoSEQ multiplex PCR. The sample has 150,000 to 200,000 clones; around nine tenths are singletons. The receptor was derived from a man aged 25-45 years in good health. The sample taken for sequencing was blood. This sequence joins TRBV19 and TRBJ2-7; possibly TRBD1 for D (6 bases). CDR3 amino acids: CASSISDSSYEQYF. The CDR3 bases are TGTGCCAGTAGTATATCGGACAGCTCCTACGAGCAGTACTTC.